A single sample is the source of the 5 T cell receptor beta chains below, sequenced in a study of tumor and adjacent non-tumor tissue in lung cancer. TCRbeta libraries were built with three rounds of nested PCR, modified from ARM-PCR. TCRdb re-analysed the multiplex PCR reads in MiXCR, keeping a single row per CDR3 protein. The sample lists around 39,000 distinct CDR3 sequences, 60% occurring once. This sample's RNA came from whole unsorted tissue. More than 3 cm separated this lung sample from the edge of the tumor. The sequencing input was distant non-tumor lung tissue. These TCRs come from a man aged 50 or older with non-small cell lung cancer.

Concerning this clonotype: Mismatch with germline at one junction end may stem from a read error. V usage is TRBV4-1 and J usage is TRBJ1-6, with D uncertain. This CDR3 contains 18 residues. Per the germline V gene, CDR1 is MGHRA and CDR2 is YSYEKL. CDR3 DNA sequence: TGCGCCAGCAGCCAAGCTCCCCTGTTTCCGGGAGAGAATTCACTCCTCCACTTT. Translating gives CASSQAPLFPGENSLLHF.

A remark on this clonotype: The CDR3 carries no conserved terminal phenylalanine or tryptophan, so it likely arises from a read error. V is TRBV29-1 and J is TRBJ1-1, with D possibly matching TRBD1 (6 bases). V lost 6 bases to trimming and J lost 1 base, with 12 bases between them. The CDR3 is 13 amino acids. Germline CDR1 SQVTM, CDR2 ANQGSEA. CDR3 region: CSVEGTSNTEAFL. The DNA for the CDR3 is TGCAGCGTCGAGGGGACATCGAACACTGAAGCTTTCCTT.

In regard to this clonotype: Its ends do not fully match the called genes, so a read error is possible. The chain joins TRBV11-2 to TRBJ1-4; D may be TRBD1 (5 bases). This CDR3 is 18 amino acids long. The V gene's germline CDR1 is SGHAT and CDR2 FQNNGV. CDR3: CDSSQPVREQGLNEKLFF. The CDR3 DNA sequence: TGTGACAGCAGCCAACCCGTTCGGGAGCAGGGACTTAATGAAAAACTGTTTTTT. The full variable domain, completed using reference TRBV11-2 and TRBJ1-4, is EAGVAQSPRYKIIEKRQSVAFWCNPISGHATLYWYQQILGQGPKLLIQFQNNGVVDDSQLPKDRFSAERLKGVDSTLKIQPAKLEDSAVYLCDSSQPVREQGLNEKLFFGSGTQLSVL.

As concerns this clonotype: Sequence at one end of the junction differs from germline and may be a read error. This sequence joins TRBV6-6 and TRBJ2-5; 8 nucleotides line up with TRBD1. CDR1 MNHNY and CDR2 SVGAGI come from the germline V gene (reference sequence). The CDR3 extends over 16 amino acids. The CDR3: CASRSRGTGQPETRYF. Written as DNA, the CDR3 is TGTGCCAGCAGGAGTCGGGGGACAGGACAGCCAGAGACCCGGTACTTC.

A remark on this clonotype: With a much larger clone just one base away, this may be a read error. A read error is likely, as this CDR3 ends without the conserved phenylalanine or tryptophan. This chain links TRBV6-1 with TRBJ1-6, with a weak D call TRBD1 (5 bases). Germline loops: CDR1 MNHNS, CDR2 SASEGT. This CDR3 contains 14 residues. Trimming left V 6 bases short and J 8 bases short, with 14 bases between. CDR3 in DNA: TGTGCCAGCAGCCCGAGAAGGGACGATTCACCCCTCCACTCT. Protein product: CASSPRRDDSPLHS.